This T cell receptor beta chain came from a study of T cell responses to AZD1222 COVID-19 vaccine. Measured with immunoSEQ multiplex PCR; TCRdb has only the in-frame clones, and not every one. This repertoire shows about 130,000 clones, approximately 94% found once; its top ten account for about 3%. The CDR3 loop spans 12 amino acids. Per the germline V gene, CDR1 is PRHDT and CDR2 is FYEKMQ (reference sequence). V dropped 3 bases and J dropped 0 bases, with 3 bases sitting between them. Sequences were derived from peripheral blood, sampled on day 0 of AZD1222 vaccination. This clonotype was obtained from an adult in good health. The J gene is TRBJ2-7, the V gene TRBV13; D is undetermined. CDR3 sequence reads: CASSLTSYEQYF. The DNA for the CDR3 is TGTGCCAGCAGCTTGACCTCCTACGAGCAGTACTTC.